This T cell receptor beta chain was sequenced during a study of a mutant IDH1 vaccine in newly diagnosed glioma. About the study: Prior therapy was radiotherapy, temozolomide, or both; most received both.

Sequencing was performed with immunoSEQ multiplex PCR; in TCRdb, only in-frame clones are kept and a portion is missing. This table has tens of thousands of clones, about 84% appearing once. Time point reported: week 11, during vaccination. Vaccination used 300 ug of mutant IDH1 20-mer peptide per dose, with topical imiquimod. This clone was observed a handful of times. What it recognizes is unknown. V lost 4 bases to trimming and J lost 0 bases, with 10 bases between them. Germline V gives CDR1 SGHRS, CDR2 YFSETQ. The CDR3 consists of 14 residues. The chain uses TRBV5-1 and TRBJ1-1; D not resolved. The sample was PBMCs, taken from a glioma patient whose treatment included an IDH1 peptide vaccine. This TCR came from a man aged 30-40 years with glioma. This CDR3 is CASSDRDLNTEAFF. Here the CDR3 DNA reads TGCGCCAGCAGCGACCGTGACTTGAACACTGAAGCTTTCTTT.